A selection of T cell receptor beta chains follows, all from one sample in a study of cytomegalovirus exposure and HLA in healthy donors. Assay used: immunoSEQ multiplex PCR; TCRdb lists only in-frame clones, some missing. The data hold around 180,000 clones, with roughly 83% observed a single time. Sequencing input: PBMCs. Receptor source: a boy aged 2 to 10 in good health and CMV-seronegative. Both conserved end residues are part of each CDR3. Each record gives: J gene, V gene, clone size, D gene, CDR3 DNA, CDR3 protein. D genes are given only for firm matches. Size values are once, few and many counts, or a class for expanded clones, and some rows have none.

j_call: TRBJ1-6
v_call: TRBV6-1
clone_size: once
d_call: -
cdr3_nt: TGTGCCAGCAGTGAAGAGTCAAACTATAGCTCCTATAATTCACCCCTCCACTTT
cdr3_aa: CASSEESNYSSYNSPLHF

j_call: TRBJ2-5
v_call: TRBV12-5
clone_size: -
d_call: TRBD1
cdr3_nt: TGTGCTAGTGGTTTGGGGGACAGGGGGCCCACAGGGACCCAGTACTTC
cdr3_aa: CASGLGDRGPTGTQYF

j_call: TRBJ1-1
v_call: TRBV4-3
clone_size: -
d_call: TRBD1
cdr3_nt: TGCGCCAGCAGCCAAGACAGGGGGCGCACTGAAGCTTTCTTT
cdr3_aa: CASSQDRGRTEAFF

j_call: TRBJ2-4
v_call: TRBV4-1
clone_size: few
d_call: -
cdr3_nt: TGCGCCAGCAGCCAAGGCGGGGTAGTTCAGTACTTC
cdr3_aa: CASSQGGVVQYF

j_call: TRBJ1-3
v_call: TRBV4-3
clone_size: -
d_call: -
cdr3_nt: TGCGCCAGCAGTGAGGCGGGTGTAGGAGACACCATATATTTT
cdr3_aa: CASSEAGVGDTIYF

j_call: TRBJ1-1
v_call: TRBV28
clone_size: -
d_call: -
cdr3_nt: TGTGCCAGCAGTTCGTCTAGGGCAGAGGAGGCTGAAGCTTTCTTT
cdr3_aa: CASSSSRAEEAEAFF

j_call: TRBJ1-1
v_call: TRBV30
clone_size: -
d_call: TRBD1
cdr3_nt: TGTGCCTGGAGCCCACGGCGGGACAGCAAATGGGAAGCTTTCTTT
cdr3_aa: CAWSPRRDSKWEAFF

j_call: TRBJ2-1
v_call: TRBV5-1
clone_size: -
d_call: -
cdr3_nt: TGCGCCAGCAGCCAGGACAGAAACAATGAGCAGTTCTTC
cdr3_aa: CASSQDRNNEQFF

j_call: TRBJ2-7
v_call: TRBV13
clone_size: -
d_call: TRBD1
cdr3_nt: TGTGCCAGCAGCACCCGGACAGGGGGATACGAGCAGTACTTC
cdr3_aa: CASSTRTGGYEQYF

j_call: TRBJ1-1
v_call: TRBV30
clone_size: once
d_call: TRBD1
cdr3_nt: TGTGCCTGGAGTGTACAGGGGCGGAACACTGAAGCTTTCTTT
cdr3_aa: CAWSVQGRNTEAFF

j_call: TRBJ1-2
v_call: TRBV2
clone_size: -
d_call: -
cdr3_nt: TGTGCCAGCAGTGGGCCCGACAGGAGACTTAACTATGGCTACACCTTC
cdr3_aa: CASSGPDRRLNYGYTF

j_call: TRBJ1-5
v_call: TRBV30
clone_size: -
d_call: TRBD1
cdr3_nt: TGTGCCTGGAGCAGGGGGAGTAATCAGCCCCAGCATTTT
cdr3_aa: CAWSRGSNQPQHF

j_call: TRBJ1-4
v_call: TRBV6-1
clone_size: -
d_call: -
cdr3_nt: TGTGCCAGCGGAAGGCGGGGAGATGAAAAACTGTTTTTT
cdr3_aa: CASGRRGDEKLFF

j_call: TRBJ1-4
v_call: TRBV6-5
clone_size: -
d_call: -
cdr3_nt: TGTGCCAGCAGTTACTCGTCTAATAATGAAAAACTGTTTTTT
cdr3_aa: CASSYSSNNEKLFF

j_call: TRBJ2-1
v_call: TRBV29-1
clone_size: -
d_call: -
cdr3_nt: TGCAGCGTTGAAGCAGTCATGGCCAATGAGCAGTTCTTC
cdr3_aa: CSVEAVMANEQFF

j_call: TRBJ1-2
v_call: TRBV4-1
clone_size: -
d_call: -
cdr3_nt: TGCGCCAGCAGCTTAATGGGGCACAGTTCTAACTATGGCTACACCTTC
cdr3_aa: CASSLMGHSSNYGYTF

j_call: TRBJ2-5
v_call: TRBV11-2
clone_size: -
d_call: -
cdr3_nt: TGTGCCAGCAGCTTCACACGAAATCAAGAGACCCAGTACTTC
cdr3_aa: CASSFTRNQETQYF

j_call: TRBJ1-4
v_call: TRBV15
clone_size: -
d_call: TRBD1
cdr3_nt: TGTGCCACCAGCAGAGATCCGGACAGGGGGCAAGTTAATGAAAAACTGTTTTTT
cdr3_aa: CATSRDPDRGQVNEKLFF

j_call: TRBJ1-1
v_call: TRBV5-1
clone_size: -
d_call: -
cdr3_nt: TGCGCCAGCAGGAGGGAGAACACTGAAGCTTTCTTT
cdr3_aa: CASRRENTEAFF

j_call: TRBJ2-3
v_call: TRBV7-9
clone_size: -
d_call: -
cdr3_nt: TGTGCCAGCAGCTTAGCGGACTCTACAGATACGCAGTATTTT
cdr3_aa: CASSLADSTDTQYF

j_call: TRBJ2-6
v_call: TRBV9
clone_size: -
d_call: -
cdr3_nt: TGTGCCAGCAGCGTAGAGGGGGCTGGGGCCAACGTCCTGACTTTC
cdr3_aa: CASSVEGAGANVLTF

j_call: TRBJ1-3
v_call: TRBV21-1
clone_size: -
d_call: -
cdr3_nt: TGTGCCAGCAGCAACCCTCCCCAGCGGGGAAACACCATATATTTT
cdr3_aa: CASSNPPQRGNTIYF

j_call: TRBJ2-1
v_call: TRBV7-9
clone_size: -
d_call: -
cdr3_nt: TGTGCCAGCAGCCATCATCAACTCTCGGGAGAAACCTACAATGAGCAGTTCTTC
cdr3_aa: CASSHHQLSGETYNEQFF

j_call: TRBJ1-1
v_call: TRBV5-4
clone_size: -
d_call: -
cdr3_nt: TGTGCCAGCAGCTTGGCCGCTGGGGCAGGGCTCATGAACACTGAAGCTTTCTTT
cdr3_aa: CASSLAAGAGLMNTEAFF

j_call: TRBJ1-6
v_call: TRBV5-4
clone_size: once
d_call: TRBD1
cdr3_nt: TGTGCCAGCAGCCAGGGGGTTATTAATTCACCCCTCCACTTT
cdr3_aa: CASSQGVINSPLHF

j_call: TRBJ2-3
v_call: TRBV11-2
clone_size: -
d_call: -
cdr3_nt: TGTGCCAGCAGCTCCGGGGATACGCAGTATTTT
cdr3_aa: CASSSGDTQYF

j_call: TRBJ2-5
v_call: TRBV6-8
clone_size: -
d_call: -
cdr3_nt: TGTGCCAGTCGACTAGGGGAGACCCAGTACTTC
cdr3_aa: CASRLGETQYF

j_call: TRBJ2-2
v_call: TRBV15
clone_size: -
d_call: -
cdr3_nt: TGTGCCATCAACGGACCAGGGGCGCGAGGGGAGCTGTTTTTT
cdr3_aa: CAINGPGARGELFF

j_call: TRBJ1-2
v_call: TRBV14
clone_size: -
d_call: TRBD1
cdr3_nt: TGTGCCAGCAGCCCCCCGGGACAGGGGTACTATGGCTACACCTTC
cdr3_aa: CASSPPGQGYYGYTF

j_call: TRBJ2-2
v_call: TRBV6-5
clone_size: -
d_call: -
cdr3_nt: TGTGCCAGGTTGTCAGTCGGGGAGCTGTTTTTT
cdr3_aa: CARLSVGELFF

j_call: TRBJ2-1
v_call: TRBV7-2
clone_size: -
d_call: TRBD2
cdr3_nt: TGTGCCAGCAGCCGGAGAACGGGACTAGCGGGAGCAAATGAGCAGTTCTTC
cdr3_aa: CASSRRTGLAGANEQFF

j_call: TRBJ2-7
v_call: TRBV7-2
clone_size: once
d_call: TRBD2
cdr3_nt: TGTGCCAGCAGCTTAGAACTAGCGGGAACCTACGAGCAGTACTTC
cdr3_aa: CASSLELAGTYEQYF

j_call: TRBJ1-2
v_call: TRBV25-1
clone_size: -
d_call: -
cdr3_nt: TGTGCCAGCAGTGAATCCCTCTATGGCTACACCTTC
cdr3_aa: CASSESLYGYTF